The clone carrying this TCR beta chain was seen only once. Its antigen is unknown. These data are taken from a study of Tregs in tolerant kidney transplant recipients. Points from the study as a whole: Findings come from small patient numbers and require larger validation. Nucleotide sequences could not be compared across some patients' samples due to primer changes.

Germline V CDR1 and CDR2: GTSNPN, SVGIG (reference sequence). The CDR3 totals 15 residues. TCRdb's copy holds only in-frame clones and misses some; the assay was immunoSEQ multiplex PCR. The top ten clones hold 0.34% of a sample with about 110,000 clones, 85% to 90% of them seen once. The sequence derives from a human donor who received a combined kidney and bone marrow transplant. The sample consisted of CD4+ T cells from blood, taken before the transplant. The chain joins TRBV30 to TRBJ2-7; 7 nucleotides line up with TRBD2. CDR3 sequence (DNA): TGTGCTCCCAGTGGTGTGCGGGAGATTTTGTACGAGCAGTACTTC. Translated: CAPSGVREILYEQYF.